What follows are 10 T cell receptor beta chains derived from one specimen sequenced in a study of T-cell memory formation after mild COVID-19. One entry per CDR3 protein, called by TCRdb with MiXCR from the 5' RACE reads. Here the sample spans about 270,000 distinct CDR3 sequences, about a sixth being singletons. The sample consisted of PBMCs or a T cell subset sorted from them (not recorded which). The receptors derive from a man aged 18 to 29 who had mild COVID-19 (a few samples of this study predate the infection). Cell type and time point are not known.

This chain uses TRBV6-2 or TRBV6-3 with TRBJ1-5, with a tentative D call TRBD1 (5 bases). This CDR3 has 11 residues. With 8 bases removed from V and 16 bases from J, the gap between germline ends came to 18 bases. In germline, CDR1 is MNHEY, CDR2 SVGEGT. In DNA, the CDR3 is TGTGCCAGCGCACACGGGACTCCTGTTCATTTT. It translates to CASAHGTPVHF.

There are a few counts of this clonotype. The V call is TRBV4-2, the J call TRBJ2-6; D not certain. V was pared by 1 base and J by 2 bases, with 9 bases between. Looked up from germline, CDR1 is LGHNA and CDR2 is YNFKEQ. This CDR3 is 16 amino acids long. This chain's CDR3 is CASSQALKAGANVLTF. CDR3 coding DNA: TGTGCCAGCAGCCAAGCTTTGAAGGCTGGGGCCAACGTCCTGACTTTC.

The sample holds a few counts of this clonotype. This sequence joins TRBV20-1 and TRBJ1-6, with D possibly TRBD1 on 5 matching bases. Germline CDR1 reads DFQATT; CDR2 reads SNEGSKA (reference sequence). This CDR3 comprises 14 residues. V lost 3 bases, J lost 4 bases, and 10 bases lay in between. DNA of the CDR3: TGCAGTGCTAGCCCGGGACGGTATAATTCACCCCTCCACTTT. It specifies CSASPGRYNSPLHF.

The chain carries TRBV7-3 and TRBJ1-1; possible D gene TRBD1, 5 bases. The CDR3 spans 14 residues. V was pared by 2 bases and J by 3 bases, with 10 bases between. The germline V gene has CDR1 SGHTA and CDR2 FQGTGA. The CDR3 protein is CASSLGGVDTEAFF. For the CDR3, the DNA is TGTGCCAGCAGCTTAGGGGGGGTAGACACTGAAGCTTTCTTT.

Only a few counts were recorded for this clonotype. This CDR3 is CASSQEYANTGELFF. As DNA, the CDR3 is TGCGCCAGCAGCCAAGAGTACGCGAACACCGGGGAGCTGTTTTTT. V gene TRBV4-3 combines with J gene TRBJ2-2, with unresolved D. The CDR3 contains 15 residues. Trimming pared 0 bases from V and 0 bases from J, leaving 5 bases between. Germline lookup yields CDR1 LGHNA and CDR2 YSLEER.

In DNA, the CDR3 is TGTGCCAGCAGCTTTGGACAGGGAGGGGCCTATGGCTACACCTTC. It codes for CASSFGQGGAYGYTF. The rearrangement uses TRBV7-2 and TRBJ1-2, with 8 bases that match TRBD1. Germline V gene sequence: CDR1 SGHTA, CDR2 FQGNSA. J was trimmed by 4 bases and V by 3 bases; bases with no gene match: 7. The CDR3 is made up of 15 amino acids.

The V gene is TRBV28, the J gene TRBJ1-5; D is unresolved. Trimming removed 10 bases from V and 12 bases from J, with 10 bases in between. Germline V gene data show CDR1 as MDHEN and CDR2 as SYDVKM. CDR3 length: 9 amino acids. The DNA of the CDR3 is TGTGCCAATGAGCCCCACCAGCATTTT. Translation gives CANEPHQHF.

This clonotype was recorded many times. This chain connects TRBV5-1 to TRBJ2-3; a possible D gene is TRBD2 (5 bases). V was clipped by 0 bases and J by 6 bases, with 14 bases between them. The V gene's germline CDR1 is SGHRS and CDR2 YFSETQ. CDR3 length equals 15 residues. The CDR3 nucleotides are TGCGCCAGCAGCTTGGAGCGGAGAAGTAAGGATACGCAGTATTTT. Its protein product is CASSLERRSKDTQYF.

With regard to this clonotype: At one boundary the junction diverges from the germline segment, which might be a read error. The rearrangement joins TRBV12-3 or TRBV12-4 to TRBJ2-3; 8 bases align to TRBD1. The CDR3 has 15 amino acids. Here the CDR3 reads CANSPPGQATDTQYF. For the CDR3, the DNA is TGTGCCAACAGTCCCCCGGGACAGGCAACAGATACGCAGTATTTT.

This chain links TRBV12-3 or TRBV12-4 with TRBJ2-7; 7 bases are shared with TRBD1. The CDR3 sequence is 15 residues long. V was pared by 7 bases and J by 2 bases, with 11 bases of the junction left unmatched. The CDR3 coding sequence is TGTGCCAGCATTACTCGGTCAGGGGGAGCCTACGAGCAGTACTTC. Amino acid sequence: CASITRSGGAYEQYF.